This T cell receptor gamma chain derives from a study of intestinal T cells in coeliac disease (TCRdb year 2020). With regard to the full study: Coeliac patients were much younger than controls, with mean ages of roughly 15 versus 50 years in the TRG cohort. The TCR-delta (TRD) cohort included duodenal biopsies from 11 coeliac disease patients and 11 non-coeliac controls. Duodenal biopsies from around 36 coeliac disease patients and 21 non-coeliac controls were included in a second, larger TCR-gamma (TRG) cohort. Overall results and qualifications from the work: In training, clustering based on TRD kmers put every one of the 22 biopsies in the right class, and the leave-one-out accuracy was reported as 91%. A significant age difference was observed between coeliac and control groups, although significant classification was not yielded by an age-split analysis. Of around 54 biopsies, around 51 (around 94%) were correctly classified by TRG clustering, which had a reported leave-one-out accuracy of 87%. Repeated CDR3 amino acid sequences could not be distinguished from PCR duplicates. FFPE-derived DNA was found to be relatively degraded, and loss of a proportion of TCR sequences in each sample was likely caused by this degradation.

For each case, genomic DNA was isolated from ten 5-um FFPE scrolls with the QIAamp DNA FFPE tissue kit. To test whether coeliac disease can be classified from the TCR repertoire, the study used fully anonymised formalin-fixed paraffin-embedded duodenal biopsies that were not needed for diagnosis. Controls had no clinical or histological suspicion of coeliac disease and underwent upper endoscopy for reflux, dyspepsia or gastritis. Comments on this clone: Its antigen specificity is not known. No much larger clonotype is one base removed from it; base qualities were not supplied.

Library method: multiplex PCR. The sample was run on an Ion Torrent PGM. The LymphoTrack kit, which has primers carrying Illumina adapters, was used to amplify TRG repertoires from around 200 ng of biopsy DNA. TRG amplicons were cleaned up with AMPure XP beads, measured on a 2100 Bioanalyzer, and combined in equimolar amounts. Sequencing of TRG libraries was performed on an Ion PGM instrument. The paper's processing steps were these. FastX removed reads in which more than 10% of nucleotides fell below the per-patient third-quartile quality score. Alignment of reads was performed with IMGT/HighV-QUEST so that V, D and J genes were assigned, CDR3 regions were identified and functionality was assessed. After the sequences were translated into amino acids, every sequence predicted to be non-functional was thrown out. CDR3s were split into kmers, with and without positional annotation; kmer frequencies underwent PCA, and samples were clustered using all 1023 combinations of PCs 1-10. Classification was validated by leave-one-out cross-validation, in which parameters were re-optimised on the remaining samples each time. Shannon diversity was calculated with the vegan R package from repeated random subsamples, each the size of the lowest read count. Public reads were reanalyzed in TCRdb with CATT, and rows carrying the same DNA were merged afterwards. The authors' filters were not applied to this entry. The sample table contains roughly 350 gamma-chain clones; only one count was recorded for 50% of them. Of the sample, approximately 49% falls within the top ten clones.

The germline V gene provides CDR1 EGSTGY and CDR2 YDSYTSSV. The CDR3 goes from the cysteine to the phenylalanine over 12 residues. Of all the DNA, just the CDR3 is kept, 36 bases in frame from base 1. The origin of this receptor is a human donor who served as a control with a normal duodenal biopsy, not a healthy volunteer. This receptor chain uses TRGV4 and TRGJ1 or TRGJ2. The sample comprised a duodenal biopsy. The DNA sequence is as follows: TGTGCACCTGGATGGGGGGGTAGTAAGAAACTCTTT. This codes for CAPGWGGSKKLF.